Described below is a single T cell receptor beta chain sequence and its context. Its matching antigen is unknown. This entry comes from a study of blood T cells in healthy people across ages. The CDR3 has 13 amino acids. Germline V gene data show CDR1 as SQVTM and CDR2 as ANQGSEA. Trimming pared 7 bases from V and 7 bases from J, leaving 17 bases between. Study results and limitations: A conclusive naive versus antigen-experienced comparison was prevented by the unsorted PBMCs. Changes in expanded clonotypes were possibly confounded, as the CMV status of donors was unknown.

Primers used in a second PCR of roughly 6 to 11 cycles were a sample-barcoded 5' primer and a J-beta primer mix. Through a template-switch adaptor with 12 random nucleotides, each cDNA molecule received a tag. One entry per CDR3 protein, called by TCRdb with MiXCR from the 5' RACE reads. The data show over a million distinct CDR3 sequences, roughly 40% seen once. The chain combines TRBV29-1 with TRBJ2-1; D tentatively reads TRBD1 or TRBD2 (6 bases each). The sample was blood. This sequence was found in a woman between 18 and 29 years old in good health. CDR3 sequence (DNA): TGCAGCGCCACGAGGGGGGCCTTGAATGAGCAGTTCTTC. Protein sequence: CSATRGALNEQFF.